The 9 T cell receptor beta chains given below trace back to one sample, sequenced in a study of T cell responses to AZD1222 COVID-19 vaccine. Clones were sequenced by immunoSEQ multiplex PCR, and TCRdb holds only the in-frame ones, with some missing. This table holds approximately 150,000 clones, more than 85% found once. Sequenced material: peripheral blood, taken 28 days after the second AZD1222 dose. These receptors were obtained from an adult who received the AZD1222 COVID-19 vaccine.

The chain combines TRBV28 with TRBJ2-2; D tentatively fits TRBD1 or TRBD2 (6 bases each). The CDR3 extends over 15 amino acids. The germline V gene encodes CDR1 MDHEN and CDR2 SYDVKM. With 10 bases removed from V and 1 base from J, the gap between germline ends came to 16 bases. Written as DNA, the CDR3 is TGTGCCACCCCGGGTCGGGGGCGGAACACCGGGGAGCTGTTTTTT. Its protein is CATPGRGRNTGELFF.

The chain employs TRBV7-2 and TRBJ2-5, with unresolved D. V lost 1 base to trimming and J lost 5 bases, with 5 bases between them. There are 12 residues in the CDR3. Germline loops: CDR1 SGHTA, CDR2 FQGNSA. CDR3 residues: CASSLVGETQYF. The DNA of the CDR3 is TGTGCCAGCAGCTTAGTTGGTGAGACCCAGTACTTC.

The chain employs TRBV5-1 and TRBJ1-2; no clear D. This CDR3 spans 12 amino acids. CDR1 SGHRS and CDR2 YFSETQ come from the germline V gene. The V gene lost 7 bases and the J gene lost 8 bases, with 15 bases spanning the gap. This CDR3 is CASQFGEEGYTF. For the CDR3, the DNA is TGCGCCAGCCAATTCGGGGAGGAGGGCTACACCTTC. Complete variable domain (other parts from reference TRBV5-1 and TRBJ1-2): KAGVTQTPRYLIKTRGQQVTLSCSPISGHRSVSWYQQTPGQGLQFLFEYFSETQRNKGNFPGRFSGRQFSNSRSEMNVSTLELGDSALYLCASQFGEEGYTFGSGTRLTVV.

The chain's CDR3 is CSVLRQGTEAFF. In DNA form, the CDR3 reads TGCAGCGTCCTAAGACAGGGCACTGAAGCTTTCTTT. V gene TRBV29-1 combines with J gene TRBJ1-1; TRBD1 agrees at 7 bases. CDR3 length equals 12 residues. The J segment lost 4 bases and the V segment lost 6 bases, leaving 5 bases of the junction unmatched. Looked up from germline, CDR1 is SQVTM and CDR2 is ANQGSEA.

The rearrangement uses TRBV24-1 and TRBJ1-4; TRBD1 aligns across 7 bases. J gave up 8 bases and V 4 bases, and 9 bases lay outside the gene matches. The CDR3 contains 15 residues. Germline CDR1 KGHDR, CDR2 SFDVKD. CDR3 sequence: CATSDRTGSGEKLFF. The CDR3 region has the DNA TGTGCCACCAGTGACCGGACAGGATCTGGCGAAAAACTGTTTTTT.

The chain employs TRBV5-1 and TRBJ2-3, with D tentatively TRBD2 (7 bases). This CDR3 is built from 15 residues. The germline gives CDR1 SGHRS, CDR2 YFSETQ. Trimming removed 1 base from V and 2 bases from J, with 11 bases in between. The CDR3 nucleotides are TGCGCCAGCAGCTTGACGGGGGGCCTCACAGATACGCAGTATTTT. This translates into CASSLTGGLTDTQYF.

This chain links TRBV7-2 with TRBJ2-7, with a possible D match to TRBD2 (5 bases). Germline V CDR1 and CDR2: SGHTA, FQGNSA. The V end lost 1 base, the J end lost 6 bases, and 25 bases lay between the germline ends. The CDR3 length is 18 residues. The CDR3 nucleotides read TGTGCCAGCAGCTTAGTTGGCCGAAAACTCAGAGGGCCACGCGAGCAGTACTTC. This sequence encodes CASSLVGRKLRGPREQYF.

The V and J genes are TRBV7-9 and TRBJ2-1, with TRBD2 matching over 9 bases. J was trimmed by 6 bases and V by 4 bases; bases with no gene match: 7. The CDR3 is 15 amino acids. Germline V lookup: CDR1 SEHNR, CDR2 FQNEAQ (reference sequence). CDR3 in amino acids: CASSSISGGRNEQFF. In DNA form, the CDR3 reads TGTGCCAGCAGCTCCATCAGCGGGGGGCGCAATGAGCAGTTCTTC.

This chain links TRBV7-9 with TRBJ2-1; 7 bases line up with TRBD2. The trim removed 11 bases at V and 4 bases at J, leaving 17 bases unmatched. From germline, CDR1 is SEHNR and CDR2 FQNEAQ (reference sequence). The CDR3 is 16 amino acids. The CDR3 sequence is CARSGGAGLDYNEQFF. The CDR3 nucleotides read TGTGCCCGAAGCGGAGGAGCGGGACTCGATTACAATGAGCAGTTCTTC.